This T cell receptor (beta chain) was recorded in a study of memory CD4+ T cells and cytomegalovirus serostatus. As regards this clone: Its antigen is still unknown.

Single viable CD3+CD4+CD8-CD45RO+ cells were sorted as the memory CD4+ T cells. In germline, CDR1 is MGHRA, CDR2 YSYEKL. The CDR3 spans 15 residues. V dropped 3 bases and J dropped 1 base, with 12 bases sitting between them. Sequencing was performed with immunoSEQ multiplex PCR; in TCRdb, only in-frame clones are kept and a portion is missing. This table has tens of thousands of clones, about 75% appearing once. Broader study findings: Each of 60 to 80 CMV-associated TCRbeta sequences occurred in one to five individuals.

Sequencing used memory CD4+ T cells from blood. The sequence derives from an adult in good health and CMV-seropositive. J is TRBJ1-1 and V is TRBV4-1; possibly TRBD1 for D (6 bases). CDR3 in amino acids: CASSQWGTSNTEAFF. CDR3 bases: TGCGCCAGCAGCCAGTGGGGGACATCGAACACTGAAGCTTTCTTT.